Included here is one TCR beta chain sequence, with context. The antigen remains unidentified. The germline CDR1 and CDR2 sequences are SGHDN and FVKESK. This CDR3 region has 12 residues. V trimming: 6 bases; J trimming: 11 bases; junction bases outside the gene matches: 9. Expressed TCRB transcripts were sequenced after all isolated RNA was converted to cDNA. The method was immunoSEQ multiplex PCR; TCRdb's version includes in-frame clones alone and lacks a portion of them. The sample shows more than 350,000 clones, approximately 10% of them seen only once. These data come from a study of beta chain features in type 1 diabetes. Study findings and constraints: Shorter templates might be favored by PCR, equally in patients and controls. Comparison showed that naive, central memory and Treg TCRB repertoires appeared more similar among patients than among healthy donors.

The TCR originated in a woman between 18 and 29 years old in good health. The sequencing sample was made of naive CD4+ T cells from blood. The chain links TRBV14 to TRBJ1-1; TRBD1 matches at 7 bases. The CDR3: CASRRTGGFAFF. In nucleotides, the CDR3 is TGTGCCAGCAGACGGACAGGTGGTTTCGCTTTCTTT.